Listed below are T cell receptor beta chains from one sample, sequenced in a study of cytomegalovirus exposure and HLA in healthy donors. Using immunoSEQ multiplex PCR, the repertoire was profiled, and TCRdb retains in-frame clones only, with some absent. This sample has about 160,000 clones; 70% to 85% occur once, and the top ten carry 2% to 2.5%. Sequenced: PBMCs. The receptors were gathered from a man in his forties in good health and CMV-seronegative. Both conserved end residues are part of each CDR3. Fields, in order: J gene, clone size, D gene, V gene, CDR3 protein, CDR3 DNA. The D gene is left open where the match is weak. Clone size is given for some rows only: seen once, a few or many times, or a class if the clone is expanded.

TRBJ2-7 | . | TRBD1 | TRBV28 | CASSLLSTGKAYEQYF | TGTGCCAGCAGCCTCTTGTCGACAGGGAAAGCCTACGAGCAGTACTTC
TRBJ2-7 | . | TRBD1 | TRBV7-9 | CSSSLTRTGGDEQYF | TGTTCCAGCAGCTTAACACGGACAGGTGGAGACGAGCAGTACTTC
TRBJ2-5 | . | . | TRBV7-8 | CASTPGSSEETQYF | TGTGCCAGCACCCCCGGATCTAGCGAAGAGACCCAGTACTTC
TRBJ2-6 | . | . | TRBV14 | CASSPLERSGANVLTF | TGTGCCAGCAGCCCCCTAGAGAGATCTGGGGCCAACGTCCTGACTTTC
TRBJ2-2 | . | TRBD1 | TRBV7-6 | CASSLAGQGATGELFF | TGTGCCAGCAGCTTAGCCGGACAGGGGGCCACCGGGGAGCTGTTTTTT
TRBJ2-5 | . | . | TRBV7-8 | CASSSTGSSETQYF | TGTGCCAGCAGCTCAACAGGGAGTTCGGAGACCCAGTACTTC
TRBJ1-2 | . | TRBD1 | TRBV2 | CASSEGRQGPGYTF | TGTGCCAGCAGTGAAGGGCGACAGGGTCCCGGCTACACCTTC
TRBJ2-3 | once | . | TRBV6-5 | CASSPSGGPSGTQYF | TGTGCCAGCAGCCCCAGCGGAGGGCCTTCCGGGACGCAGTATTTT
TRBJ2-7 | . | . | TRBV7-2 | CASRDGQFSYEQYF | TGTGCCAGCAGAGACGGACAGTTTTCCTACGAGCAGTACTTC
TRBJ2-5 | once | . | TRBV4-1 | CASSRGHSVKETQYF | TGCGCCAGCAGCCGAGGACACAGCGTGAAAGAGACCCAGTACTTC
TRBJ1-1 | . | TRBD1 | TRBV6-5 | CASSWTGDTEAFF | TGTGCCAGCAGTTGGACAGGAGACACTGAAGCTTTCTTT
TRBJ2-5 | once | TRBD2 | TRBV7-8 | CASSLARSGLAGPQETQYF | TGTGCCAGCAGCTTAGCTAGGTCAGGACTAGCGGGCCCCCAAGAGACCCAGTACTTC
TRBJ2-2 | . | . | TRBV6-1 | CATQPSGAGELFF | TGTGCCACCCAACCGTCAGGGGCCGGGGAGCTGTTTTTT
TRBJ1-2 | . | . | TRBV7-7 | CASSSTDRTHYGYTF | TGTGCTAGCAGCTCAACCGACAGGACTCACTATGGCTACACCTTC
TRBJ2-7 | . | . | TRBV7-8 | CASSYRDTYSYEQYF | TGTGCCAGCAGCTACCGGGACACCTACTCCTACGAGCAGTACTTC
TRBJ2-7 | . | TRBD1 | TRBV29-1 | CSVGGQGAYEQYF | TGCAGCGTGGGGGGACAGGGAGCCTACGAGCAGTACTTC
TRBJ2-3 | . | . | TRBV4-1 | CASSQDLAGARYF | TGCGCCAGCAGCCAAGATCTTGCGGGCGCACGGTATTTT
TRBJ2-7 | . | TRBD1 | TRBV6-1 | CASSPFRDRAYEQYF | TGTGCCAGCAGTCCATTCCGGGACAGAGCCTACGAGCAGTACTTC
TRBJ2-5 | few | . | TRBV5-4 | CASSSLGGVKETQYF | TGTGCCAGCAGCTCACTGGGCGGGGTAAAAGAGACCCAGTACTTC
TRBJ2-7 | . | TRBD1 | TRBV11-2 | CASSASTGFNEQYF | TGTGCCAGCAGCGCCTCGACAGGGTTCAACGAGCAGTACTTC
TRBJ2-1 | . | TRBD1 | TRBV28 | CASSFGTGADEQFF | TGTGCCAGCAGTTTCGGGACAGGGGCTGATGAGCAGTTCTTC
TRBJ2-2 | few | TRBD2 | TRBV29-1 | CSVPGLGSAGELFF | TGCAGCGTCCCGGGACTAGGGTCGGCCGGGGAGCTGTTTTTT